The 30 T cell receptor beta chains presented below share a single source sample, sequenced in a study of neoadjuvant anti-PD-1 for oral cavity cancer. Assay used: immunoSEQ multiplex PCR; TCRdb lists only in-frame clones, some missing. The sample lists about 68,000 clones; 85% were seen once. This sample's time point: after neoadjuvant nivolumab, at surgical resection. The starting material was PBMCs, obtained after nivolumab (anti-PD-1) treatment. All receptors derive from a person aged 35-80 years with oral cavity squamous cell carcinoma.

The chain is built from TRBV6-1 and TRBJ2-3; D remains ambiguous. The V end was cut by 4 bases, the J end by 4 bases, with 12 bases between. The CDR3 has 14 residues. Germline lookup yields CDR1 MNHNS and CDR2 SASEGT. The CDR3 DNA reads TGTGCCAGCAGTGCCACAAAGGGCCCAGATACGCAGTATTTT. The encoded protein is CASSATKGPDTQYF.

This chain joins TRBV6-1 and TRBJ1-1; 7 bases align to TRBD1. The V segment lost 1 base and the J segment 4 bases; nucleotides outside the gene matches: 3. CDR3 length: 14 residues. Germline V gene data show CDR1 as MNHNS and CDR2 as SASEGT. CDR3 amino acids: CASSEDQGGTEAFF. As DNA, the CDR3 is TGTGCCAGCAGTGAAGACCAGGGGGGCACTGAAGCTTTCTTT.

DNA for the CDR3: TGTGCCAGCTCACCCGGGGCAACTAATGAAAAACTGTTTTTT. It encodes CASSPGATNEKLFF. V and J are TRBV18 and TRBJ1-4; D not certain. Per the germline V gene, CDR1 is KGHSH and CDR2 is LQKENI. This CDR3 spans 14 amino acids. Trimming cost V 3 bases and J 0 bases, with 5 bases left between them. Filled out from reference TRBV18 and TRBJ1-4, the complete variable domain reads NAGVMQNPRHLVRRRGQEARLRCSPMKGHSHVYWYRQLPEEGLKFMVYLQKENIIDESGMPKERFSAEFPKEGPSILRIQQVVRGDSAAYFCASSPGATNEKLFFGSGTQLSVL.

The genes are TRBV25-1 and TRBJ2-2; D not certain. The V and J ends lost 7 bases and 7 bases respectively, with 10 bases between them. Per germline, CDR1 MGHDK and CDR2 SYGVNS. This CDR3 has 12 residues. The CDR3 region has the DNA TGTGCCAGCACCTTGGGCCTCGGGGAGCTGTTTTTT. The encoded protein is CASTLGLGELFF.

The chain has TRBV20-1 and TRBJ1-2; 7 positions match TRBD1. V gave up 4 bases and J gave up 4 bases; unmatched junction bases: 0. This CDR3 contains 11 residues. Germline V CDR1 and CDR2: DFQATT, SNEGSKA (reference sequence). The CDR3 is CSATGGYGYTF. CDR3 nucleotides: TGCAGTGCTACAGGGGGCTATGGCTACACCTTC.

This chain joins TRBV19 and TRBJ2-7; D might be TRBD2 (6 bases). This CDR3 is 14 amino acids long. The germline CDR1 and CDR2 sequences are LNHDA and SQIVND (reference sequence). V dropped 5 bases and J dropped 3 bases, with 14 bases sitting between them. The DNA of the CDR3 is TGTGCCAGTAGTGCCTCGGGACTTCACTACGAGCAGTACTTC. Translated, it gives CASSASGLHYEQYF.

This clone was observed once. The V call is TRBV10-3, the J call TRBJ1-2; D gene unclear. Trimming cost V 0 bases and J 0 bases, with 5 bases left between them. Germline V gives CDR1 ENHRY, CDR2 SYGVKD. The CDR3 covers 14 residues. CDR3 amino acids: CAISESSANYGYTF. CDR3 bases: TGTGCCATCAGTGAGTCATCTGCTAACTATGGCTACACCTTC.

This clone showed up just once. This chain joins TRBV9 and TRBJ2-3, with D possibly called TRBD1 or TRBD2 (6 bases each). V gave up 7 bases and J gave up 4 bases, with 19 bases separating them. This CDR3 is 15 amino acids long. Germline CDR1 is SGDLS and CDR2 is YYNGEE. CDR3 bases: TGTGCCAGCGCGAGAATGGGGGGCGGCTCAGATACGCAGTATTTT. It codes for CASARMGGGSDTQYF. Complete variable domain (other parts from reference TRBV9 and TRBJ2-3): DSGVTQTPKHLITATGQRVTLRCSPRSGDLSVYWYQQSLDQGLQFLIQYYNGEERAKGNILERFSAQQFPDLHSELNLSSLELGDSALYFCASARMGGGSDTQYFGPGTRLTVL.

The gene calls are TRBV7-9 and TRBJ2-7, with TRBD1 as a possible D gene (5 bases). V shed 2 bases and J shed 1 base, with 12 bases lying between them. The CDR3 consists of 15 residues. CDR1 is SEHNR, CDR2 FQNEAQ, per germline (reference sequence). As DNA, the CDR3 is TGTGCCAGCAGCTTATTCCCCCAGGGATCCTACGAGCAGTACTTC. It codes for CASSLFPQGSYEQYF.

This clone appeared a single time. J is TRBJ2-6 and V is TRBV30; D remains unclear. Germline V gene sequence: CDR1 GTSNPN, CDR2 SVGIG (reference sequence). The CDR3 covers 14 residues. The ends were cut back, 5 bases at V and 2 bases at J, with 10 bases in the middle. The CDR3 coding sequence is TGTGCCTGGGAAGCTAGGGCTGGGGCCAACGTCCTGACTTTC. Translation: CAWEARAGANVLTF.

J is TRBJ2-6 and V is TRBV9; D may be TRBD1 or TRBD2 (6 bases each). Germline V CDR1 and CDR2: SGDLS, YYNGEE. This CDR3 has 15 amino acids. With 4 bases removed from V and 0 bases from J, the gap between germline ends came to 8 bases. The CDR3 here is CASSRGDSGANVLTF. The DNA of the CDR3 is TGTGCCAGCAGCAGGGGGGACTCTGGGGCCAACGTCCTGACTTTC.

The J gene is TRBJ2-4, the V gene TRBV30, with D possibly being TRBD1 (6 bases). Germline values: CDR1 GTSNPN, CDR2 SVGIG (reference sequence). Trimming pared 5 bases from V and 0 bases from J, leaving 17 bases between. CDR3 length equals 16 residues. Here the CDR3 reads CAWVPGQGLAKNIQYF. The CDR3 DNA reads as TGTGCCTGGGTCCCAGGGCAGGGGCTAGCCAAAAACATTCAGTACTTC. Looking up the rest from reference TRBV30 and TRBJ2-4 gives the full variable domain: SQTIHQWPATLVQPVGSPLSLECTVEGTSNPNLYWYRQAAGRGLQLLFYSVGIGQISSEVPQNLSASRPQDRQFILSSKKLLLSDSGFYLCAWVPGQGLAKNIQYFGAGTRLSVL.

Points on this clone: At one of its ends the junction is not consistent with the germline gene, which may arise from a read error. The chain joins TRBV7-7 to TRBJ2-2; 11 bases match TRBD2. In germline, CDR1 is SSHAT, CDR2 FNYEAQ (reference sequence). This CDR3 is 19 amino acids long. The CDR3 reads CASSSRGSGRARDTGELFF. CDR3 nucleotides: TGTGCTAGCAGCTCCCGTGGTAGCGGGAGGGCCAGGGACACCGGGGAGCTGTTTTTT. The variable domain in full, with the rest retrieved from reference TRBV7-7 and TRBJ2-2, is GAGVSQSPRYKVTKRGQDVTLRCDPISSHATLYWYQQALGQGPEFLTYFNYEAQPDKSGLPSDRFSAERPEGSISTLTIQRTEQRDSAMYRCASSSRGSGRARDTGELFFGEGSRLTVL.

V usage is TRBV10-3 and J usage is TRBJ1-2; tentatively, D is TRBD1 (5 bases). Germline loops: CDR1 ENHRY, CDR2 SYGVKD. The V end was cut by 2 bases, the J end by 7 bases, with 11 bases between. CDR3 length: 13 amino acids. This chain's CDR3 is CAISEGQGLGYTF. In DNA form, the CDR3 reads TGTGCCATCAGTGAGGGACAAGGGCTTGGCTACACCTTC.

The genes are TRBV28 and TRBJ1-2; D perhaps matches TRBD1 (5 bases). The CDR3 has 14 amino acids. Germline CDR1 MDHEN, CDR2 SYDVKM. With 7 bases removed from V and 4 bases from J, the gap between germline ends came to 16 bases. The CDR3 DNA reads as TGTGCCAGCAACGGGGGGACGGGGTTCTATGGCTACACCTTC. This codes for CASNGGTGFYGYTF.

This chain joins TRBV30 and TRBJ1-1, with D hard to call. The CDR3 covers 15 residues. Germline V gene lookup returns CDR1 GTSNPN and CDR2 SVGIG (reference sequence). Trimming left V 3 bases short and J 0 bases short, with 14 bases between. The CDR3 sequence is CAWSPRRFMNTEAFF. CDR3 nucleotides: TGTGCCTGGAGCCCCAGACGGTTCATGAACACTGAAGCTTTCTTT. The full variable domain, its missing parts supplied by reference TRBV30 and TRBJ1-1, is SQTIHQWPATLVQPVGSPLSLECTVEGTSNPNLYWYRQAAGRGLQLLFYSVGIGQISSEVPQNLSASRPQDRQFILSSKKLLLSDSGFYLCAWSPRRFMNTEAFFGQGTRLTVV.

The rearrangement uses TRBV2 and TRBJ1-1; 7 positions agree with TRBD1. The CDR3 is 13 residues long. The ends lost 7 bases at V and 5 bases at J; junction bases unmatched: 7. Looked up from germline, CDR1 is SNHLY and CDR2 is FYNNEI. The CDR3 bases are TGTGCCAGCAAGTGGACAGGCGATACTGAAGCTTTCTTT. Translated, it gives CASKWTGDTEAFF.

The chain carries TRBV9 and TRBJ2-2; tentatively, D is TRBD1 (7 bases). The CDR3 length is 18 residues. Trimming removed 1 base from V and 2 bases from J, with 18 bases in between. Germline CDR1 reads SGDLS; CDR2 reads YYNGEE. CDR3 protein: CASSVPDREAINTGELFF. CDR3 DNA: TGTGCCAGCAGCGTACCCGACAGGGAGGCAATTAACACCGGGGAGCTGTTTTTT.

This sequence joins TRBV19 and TRBJ2-1, with 12 positions matching TRBD2. V was clipped by 2 bases and J by 8 bases; unmatched bases: 4. This CDR3 spans 15 amino acids. CDR1 and CDR2 from the germline V gene are LNHDA and SQIVND (reference sequence). Written as DNA, the CDR3 is TGTGCCAGTAGTATACTAGCGGGAGGGTTCTATGAGCAGTTCTTC. Translating it yields CASSILAGGFYEQFF.

The chain uses TRBV19 and TRBJ2-5; possible D gene TRBD1, 6 bases. Deletions cut 8 bases from V and 0 bases from J, with 16 bases between. Germline CDR1 reads LNHDA; CDR2 reads SQIVND (reference sequence). The length of the CDR3 is 15 residues. The CDR3 is CASCAQGTYQETQYF. The CDR3 region has the DNA TGTGCCAGTTGTGCGCAGGGGACATACCAAGAGACCCAGTACTTC.

V usage is TRBV6-6 and J usage is TRBJ1-3, with a tentative D call TRBD1 (6 bases). V was shortened by 10 bases and J by 4 bases, with 17 bases between the two germline ends. In germline, CDR1 is MNHNY, CDR2 SVGAGI (reference sequence). This CDR3 comprises 14 residues. CDR3 sequence reads: CATIRQANGNTIYF. CDR3 DNA: TGTGCCACTATCCGACAGGCCAACGGAAACACCATATATTTT.

The J gene is TRBJ2-3, the V gene TRBV5-1, with D perhaps matching TRBD1 (6 bases). The CDR3 contains 15 residues. Germline loops: CDR1 SGHRS, CDR2 YFSETQ. V was pared by 3 bases and J by 1 base, with 12 bases between. This CDR3 reads CASSWTEGGTDTQYF. DNA for the CDR3: TGCGCCAGCAGCTGGACAGAGGGAGGCACAGATACGCAGTATTTT.

The chain uses TRBV12-5 and TRBJ2-7; TRBD2 might be the D (5 bases). CDR1 and CDR2 from the germline V gene are LGHNT and FRNRAP. Trimming took off 7 bases at V and 3 bases at J, with 10 bases between the two ends. This CDR3 is 12 amino acids long. CDR3: CASAGLNYEQYF. The DNA of the CDR3 is TGTGCTAGTGCCGGACTGAACTACGAGCAGTACTTC. Full variable domain (rest looked up from reference TRBV12-5 and TRBJ2-7): DARVTQTPRHKVTEMGQEVTMRCQPILGHNTVFWYRQTMMQGLELLAYFRNRAPLDDSGMPKDRFSAEMPDATLATLKIQPSEPRDSAVYFCASAGLNYEQYFGPGTRLTVT.

The genes are TRBV6-1 and TRBJ1-5; the match to TRBD1 covers 7 bases. The V gene's germline CDR1 is MNHNS and CDR2 SASEGT. The CDR3 is 15 residues long. Unmatched junction bases numbered 6, after V lost 5 bases and J lost 2 bases. The CDR3 protein is CASSHLQGGNQPQHF. The CDR3 region has the DNA TGTGCCAGCAGTCATCTCCAGGGGGGCAATCAGCCCCAGCATTTT.

CDR3 nucleotide sequence: TGTGCCAGCTCACCACTGGTAGGACCTCTGAACACTGAAGCTTTCTTT. Amino acids: CASSPLVGPLNTEAFF. The chain recombines TRBV18 with TRBJ1-1; D gene unclear. V shed 1 base and J shed 0 bases, with 12 bases lying between them. In germline, CDR1 is KGHSH, CDR2 LQKENI. This CDR3 has 16 residues.

This rearrangement joins TRBV19 to TRBJ2-5, with 8 bases identical to TRBD1. This CDR3 is 14 amino acids long. J gave up 5 bases and V 4 bases, and 6 bases lay outside the gene matches. The germline V gene has CDR1 LNHDA and CDR2 SQIVND (reference sequence). In DNA form, the CDR3 reads TGTGCCAGTAGTACGTCCAGGGGGCTCGAGACCCAGTACTTC. Translated: CASSTSRGLETQYF. The whole variable domain, remainder taken from reference TRBV19 and TRBJ2-5, is DGGITQSPKYLFRKEGQNVTLSCEQNLNHDAMYWYRQDPGQGLRLIYYSQIVNDFQKGDIAEGYSVSREKKESFPLTVTSAQKNPTAFYLCASSTSRGLETQYFGPGTRLLVL.

The rearrangement links TRBV7-9 to TRBJ1-1; D unresolved. CDR3 length: 13 residues. Germline loops: CDR1 SEHNR, CDR2 FQNEAQ (reference sequence). Between the trimmed V and J ends, which lost 3 bases and 2 bases, there was a span of 7 bases. CDR3 in amino acids: CASSFPGNTEAFF. DNA for the CDR3: TGTGCCAGCAGCTTCCCGGGAAACACTGAAGCTTTCTTT.

The chain uses TRBV5-1 and TRBJ2-7, with 7 bases that match TRBD1. Trimming removed 1 base from V and 5 bases from J; junction bases left unmatched: 12. This CDR3 comprises 16 residues. Germline CDR1 is SGHRS and CDR2 is YFSETQ. The CDR3 protein is CASSLWGRQGEHEQYF. DNA of the CDR3: TGCGCCAGCAGCTTGTGGGGGAGACAGGGTGAGCACGAGCAGTACTTC.

This chain links TRBV11-2 with TRBJ1-5; D unclear. Germline V gives CDR1 SGHAT, CDR2 FQNNGV. Trimming shortened V by 3 bases and J by 3 bases, and 6 bases separated the two germline ends. CDR3 length equals 13 residues. CDR3 in amino acids: CASSFEDNQPQHF. The DNA of the CDR3 is TGTGCCAGCAGCTTTGAGGACAATCAGCCCCAGCATTTT.

The rearrangement uses TRBV27 and TRBJ1-2; D is ambiguous. The V end was cut by 5 bases, the J end by 0 bases, with 10 bases between. CDR3 size: 14 residues. Germline loops: CDR1 MNHEY, CDR2 SMNVEV (reference sequence). The chain's CDR3 is CASSPVASNYGYTF. CDR3 DNA sequence: TGTGCCAGCAGTCCGGTGGCATCTAACTATGGCTACACCTTC.